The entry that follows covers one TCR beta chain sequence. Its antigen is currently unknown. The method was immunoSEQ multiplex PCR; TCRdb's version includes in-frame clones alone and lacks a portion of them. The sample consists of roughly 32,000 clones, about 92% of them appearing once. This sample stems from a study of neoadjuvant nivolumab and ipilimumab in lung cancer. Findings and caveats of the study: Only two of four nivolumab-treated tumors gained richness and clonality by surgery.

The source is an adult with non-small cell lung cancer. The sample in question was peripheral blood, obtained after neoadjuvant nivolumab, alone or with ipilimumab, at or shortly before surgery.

CDR3 nucleotides: TGCGCCAGCAGCTTCGAACCAACCCGAGGCACAGATACGCAGTATTTT. Amino acid sequence: CASSFEPTRGTDTQYF. The chain joins TRBV5-1 to TRBJ2-3, with D uncertain. Trimming removed 2 bases from V and 1 base from J, with 14 bases in between. The CDR3 spans 16 residues. Germline CDR1 SGHRS, CDR2 YFSETQ.